These T cell receptor beta chains were read from a single sample in a study of CD8 T cells in Susac syndrome. Each CDR3 protein is one row after TCRdb ran MiXCR on the immunoSEQ multiplex PCR reads. The table shows roughly 150,000 distinct CDR3 sequences, with about 95% occurring only once. Sequenced material: CD4+ T cells from PBMCs. All receptors derive from a human donor with Susac syndrome. Each CDR3 is given with its conserved first and last residue. The D gene is left open where the match is weak. The listing skips clone size in some rows; elsewhere it reads once, few, many or a size class.

J gene: TRBJ1-5; D gene: -; V gene: TRBV4-1; clone size: -; CDR3 protein: CASSQDEGGNQPQHF; CDR3 DNA: TGCGCCAGCAGCCAAGATGAGGGTGGCAATCAGCCCCAGCATTTT
J gene: TRBJ2-1; D gene: TRBD2; V gene: TRBV5-1; clone size: -; CDR3 protein: CASSGAEAGGYNEQFF; CDR3 DNA: TGCGCCAGCAGCGGGGCGGAAGCGGGGGGCTACAATGAGCAGTTCTTC
J gene: TRBJ2-1; D gene: TRBD1; V gene: TRBV7-2; clone size: -; CDR3 protein: CASSPDRGRMNEQFF; CDR3 DNA: TGTGCCAGCAGCCCGGACAGGGGGCGCATGAATGAGCAGTTCTTC
J gene: TRBJ2-1; D gene: TRBD2; V gene: TRBV20-1; clone size: -; CDR3 protein: CSASSGGGNEQFF; CDR3 DNA: TGCAGTGCTAGTAGCGGGGGGGGGAATGAGCAGTTCTTC
J gene: TRBJ1-5; D gene: TRBD1; V gene: TRBV10-2; clone size: once; CDR3 protein: CASSDVRQGANQPQHF; CDR3 DNA: TGCGCCAGCAGTGACGTCCGACAGGGGGCAAACCAGCCCCAGCATTTT
J gene: TRBJ1-1; D gene: TRBD1; V gene: TRBV12-3/TRBV12-4; clone size: -; CDR3 protein: CASSSRQGGIAFF; CDR3 DNA: TGTGCCAGCAGTTCCCGACAGGGCGGAATAGCTTTCTTT
J gene: TRBJ2-5; D gene: -; V gene: TRBV5-4; clone size: -; CDR3 protein: CASSPGQRFQETQYF; CDR3 DNA: TGTGCCAGCAGCCCTGGACAGCGTTTCCAAGAGACCCAGTACTTC
J gene: TRBJ2-5; D gene: -; V gene: TRBV20-1; clone size: -; CDR3 protein: CSAAREKETQYF; CDR3 DNA: TGCAGTGCAGCCCGCGAGAAAGAGACCCAGTACTTC
J gene: TRBJ2-7; D gene: -; V gene: TRBV6-6; clone size: -; CDR3 protein: CASTAYRKGIYYEQYF; CDR3 DNA: TGTGCCAGCACCGCATATCGGAAAGGAATTTACTACGAGCAGTACTTC
J gene: TRBJ2-5; D gene: -; V gene: TRBV20-1; clone size: -; CDR3 protein: CSARNLSGAYQGTQYF; CDR3 DNA: TGCAGTGCTAGGAACCTCTCCGGGGCCTACCAGGGGACCCAGTACTTC
J gene: TRBJ2-5; D gene: TRBD1; V gene: TRBV4-2; clone size: -; CDR3 protein: CASSQGTGQTLTATETQYF; CDR3 DNA: TGTGCCAGCAGCCAAGGGACAGGGCAGACACTAACAGCAACAGAGACCCAGTACTTC
J gene: TRBJ2-7; D gene: -; V gene: TRBV29-1; clone size: few; CDR3 protein: CSVGQFYEQYF; CDR3 DNA: TGCAGCGTTGGGCAGTTCTACGAGCAGTACTTC
J gene: TRBJ2-1; D gene: TRBD1; V gene: TRBV29-1; clone size: -; CDR3 protein: CSGSLGTGGVREQFF; CDR3 DNA: TGCAGCGGCAGCCTAGGGACAGGGGGAGTTAGGGAGCAGTTCTTC
J gene: TRBJ1-2; D gene: -; V gene: TRBV12-3/TRBV12-4; clone size: -; CDR3 protein: CASSPQGPFYGYTF; CDR3 DNA: TGTGCCAGCAGTCCTCAGGGTCCATTCTATGGCTACACCTTC
J gene: TRBJ2-1; D gene: TRBD2; V gene: TRBV9; clone size: -; CDR3 protein: CASSPGVRGGYNEQFF; CDR3 DNA: TGTGCCAGCAGCCCGGGAGTGCGGGGGGGATACAATGAGCAGTTCTTC
J gene: TRBJ2-1; D gene: -; V gene: TRBV25-1; clone size: once; CDR3 protein: CASSDLYYNEQFF; CDR3 DNA: TGTGCCAGCAGTGATTTATATTACAATGAGCAGTTCTTC
J gene: TRBJ2-6; D gene: -; V gene: TRBV5-1; clone size: -; CDR3 protein: CASSLGPVESRTGANVLIF; CDR3 DNA: TGCGCCAGCAGCTTGGGTCCGGTGGAGTCCAGGACTGGGGCCAACGTCCTGATTTTC
J gene: TRBJ2-3; D gene: TRBD1; V gene: TRBV5-4; clone size: -; CDR3 protein: CAAIGGPAGDTQYF; CDR3 DNA: TGTGCCGCCATAGGGGGCCCTGCGGGAGATACGCAGTATTTT
J gene: TRBJ1-5; D gene: TRBD1; V gene: TRBV19; clone size: -; CDR3 protein: CASSRGQGANSNQPQHF; CDR3 DNA: TGTGCCAGTAGTAGGGGACAGGGCGCAAATAGCAATCAGCCCCAGCATTTT
J gene: TRBJ2-3; D gene: -; V gene: TRBV7-2; clone size: -; CDR3 protein: CASSLVGGPSTDTQYF; CDR3 DNA: TGTGCCAGCAGCTTAGTCGGGGGCCCTAGCACAGATACGCAGTATTTT
J gene: TRBJ1-1; D gene: -; V gene: TRBV5-1; clone size: -; CDR3 protein: CASSLVGDTEAFF; CDR3 DNA: TGCGCCAGCAGCTTAGTCGGGGACACTGAAGCTTTCTTT
J gene: TRBJ2-5; D gene: -; V gene: TRBV29-1; clone size: -; CDR3 protein: CSVDRTNQETQYF; CDR3 DNA: TGCAGCGTTGATAGGACCAACCAAGAGACCCAGTACTTC
J gene: TRBJ1-4; D gene: -; V gene: TRBV7-9; clone size: -; CDR3 protein: CASSQREQDEKLFF; CDR3 DNA: TGTGCCAGCAGCCAGAGGGAACAGGATGAAAAACTGTTTTTT
J gene: TRBJ1-1; D gene: TRBD1; V gene: TRBV12-3/TRBV12-4; clone size: -; CDR3 protein: CASKQGSTEAFF; CDR3 DNA: TGTGCCTCCAAACAGGGGAGCACTGAAGCTTTCTTT
J gene: TRBJ1-2; D gene: -; V gene: TRBV6-2/TRBV6-3; clone size: -; CDR3 protein: CASMSQGRGYTF; CDR3 DNA: TGTGCCAGCATGAGCCAGGGACGTGGCTACACCTTC
J gene: TRBJ2-1; D gene: TRBD2; V gene: TRBV9; clone size: -; CDR3 protein: CASSPAPTSGTYNEQFF; CDR3 DNA: TGTGCCAGCAGCCCGGCCCCCACTAGCGGAACCTACAATGAGCAGTTCTTC
J gene: TRBJ2-7; D gene: TRBD2; V gene: TRBV12-3/TRBV12-4; clone size: once; CDR3 protein: CASSLSGGLGYEQYF; CDR3 DNA: TGTGCCAGCAGTTTAAGCGGGGGGCTTGGCTACGAGCAGTACTTC
J gene: TRBJ2-5; D gene: -; V gene: TRBV3-1; clone size: -; CDR3 protein: CASSQDHTGGGETQYF; CDR3 DNA: TGTGCCAGCAGCCAAGACCACACGGGGGGCGGAGAGACCCAGTACTTC
J gene: TRBJ1-5; D gene: -; V gene: TRBV23-1; clone size: -; CDR3 protein: CASWPGQPQHF; CDR3 DNA: TGCGCCAGCTGGCCCGGTCAGCCCCAGCATTTT
J gene: TRBJ1-5; D gene: -; V gene: TRBV2; clone size: -; CDR3 protein: CASRLTGLSNQPQHF; CDR3 DNA: TGTGCCAGCCGCCTAACAGGGTTGAGCAATCAGCCCCAGCATTTT
J gene: TRBJ2-2; D gene: -; V gene: TRBV11-2; clone size: -; CDR3 protein: CASSPIAEGTGELFF; CDR3 DNA: TGTGCCAGCAGCCCTATAGCGGAGGGCACCGGGGAGCTGTTTTTT
J gene: TRBJ1-5; D gene: TRBD1; V gene: TRBV12-3/TRBV12-4; clone size: -; CDR3 protein: CASSPLGTGEQPQHF; CDR3 DNA: TGTGCCAGCAGTCCCCTGGGGACAGGGGAACAGCCCCAGCATTTT
J gene: TRBJ1-6; D gene: TRBD1; V gene: TRBV15; clone size: -; CDR3 protein: CATSSRQGSGSPLHF; CDR3 DNA: TGTGCCACCAGCAGTAGACAGGGTTCGGGTTCACCCCTCCACTTT
J gene: TRBJ2-3; D gene: -; V gene: TRBV25-1; clone size: -; CDR3 protein: CASRATPGAQYF; CDR3 DNA: TGTGCCAGCAGGGCGACCCCTGGGGCGCAGTATTTT
J gene: TRBJ2-5; D gene: TRBD1; V gene: TRBV12-3/TRBV12-4; clone size: -; CDR3 protein: CASSGTGLETQYF; CDR3 DNA: TGTGCCAGCAGCGGGACAGGGCTGGAGACCCAGTACTTC
J gene: TRBJ2-2; D gene: TRBD2; V gene: TRBV6-5; clone size: -; CDR3 protein: CASRTSGGVGGELFF; CDR3 DNA: TGTGCCAGCCGGACTAGCGGGGGGGTCGGCGGGGAGCTGTTTTTT
J gene: TRBJ2-1; D gene: -; V gene: TRBV9; clone size: -; CDR3 protein: CASSGQEGSYNEQFF; CDR3 DNA: TGTGCCAGCAGCGGACAGGAGGGGTCCTACAATGAGCAGTTCTTC
J gene: TRBJ2-2; D gene: TRBD2; V gene: TRBV12-3/TRBV12-4; clone size: -; CDR3 protein: CASKAGRNTGELFF; CDR3 DNA: TGTGCCAGCAAAGCGGGGCGAAACACCGGGGAGCTGTTTTTT
J gene: TRBJ2-1; D gene: TRBD2; V gene: TRBV7-8; clone size: -; CDR3 protein: CASSLDRVRLAGGNEQFF; CDR3 DNA: TGTGCCAGCAGCCTGGACAGGGTCAGGCTAGCGGGGGGGAATGAGCAGTTCTTC
J gene: TRBJ2-7; D gene: TRBD2; V gene: TRBV5-1; clone size: -; CDR3 protein: CASSLGLATYEQYF; CDR3 DNA: TGCGCCAGCAGCTTGGGACTAGCCACCTACGAGCAGTACTTC
J gene: TRBJ2-2; D gene: -; V gene: TRBV12-3/TRBV12-4; clone size: -; CDR3 protein: CASSLRLTGELFF; CDR3 DNA: TGTGCCAGCAGTTTGCGACTCACCGGGGAGCTGTTTTTT
J gene: TRBJ1-1; D gene: TRBD1; V gene: TRBV9; clone size: -; CDR3 protein: CASSAGQGRDTEAFF; CDR3 DNA: TGTGCCAGCAGCGCAGGACAGGGGAGGGACACTGAAGCTTTCTTT